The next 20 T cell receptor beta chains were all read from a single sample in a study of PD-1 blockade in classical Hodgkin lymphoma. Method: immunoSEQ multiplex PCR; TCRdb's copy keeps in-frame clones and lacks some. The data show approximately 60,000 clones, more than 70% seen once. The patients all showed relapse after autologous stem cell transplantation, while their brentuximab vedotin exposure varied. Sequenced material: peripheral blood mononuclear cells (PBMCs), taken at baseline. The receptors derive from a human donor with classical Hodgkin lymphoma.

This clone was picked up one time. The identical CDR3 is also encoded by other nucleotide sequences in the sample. DNA for the CDR3: TGTGCCAGCAGCCGGACAGGGGGAGGCTACACCTTC. It codes for CASSRTGGGYTF. This chain connects TRBV6-5 to TRBJ1-2; TRBD1 agrees at 10 bases. This CDR3 region has 12 residues. The germline V gene has CDR1 MNHEY and CDR2 SVGAGI. Trimming removed 6 bases from V and 8 bases from J; junction bases left unmatched: 3.

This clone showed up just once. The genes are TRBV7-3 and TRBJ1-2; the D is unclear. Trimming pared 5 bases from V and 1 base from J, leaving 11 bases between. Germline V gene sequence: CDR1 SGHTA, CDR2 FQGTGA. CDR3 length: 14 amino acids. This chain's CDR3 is CASSPGGFNYGYTF. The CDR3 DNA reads TGTGCCAGCAGCCCCGGAGGATTTAACTATGGCTACACCTTC.

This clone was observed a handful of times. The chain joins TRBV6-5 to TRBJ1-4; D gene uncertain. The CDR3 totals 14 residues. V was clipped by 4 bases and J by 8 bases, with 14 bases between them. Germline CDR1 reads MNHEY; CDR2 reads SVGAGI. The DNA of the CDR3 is TGTGCCAGCAGTTTCGGGTCACTAGGCGAAAAACTGTTTTTT. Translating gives CASSFGSLGEKLFF.

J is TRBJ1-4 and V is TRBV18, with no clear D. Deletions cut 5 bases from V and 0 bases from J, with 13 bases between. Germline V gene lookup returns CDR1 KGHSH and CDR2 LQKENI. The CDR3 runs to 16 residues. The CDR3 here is CASSLRLDATNEKLFF. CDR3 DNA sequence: TGTGCCAGCTCATTACGCCTTGACGCAACTAATGAAAAACTGTTTTTT.

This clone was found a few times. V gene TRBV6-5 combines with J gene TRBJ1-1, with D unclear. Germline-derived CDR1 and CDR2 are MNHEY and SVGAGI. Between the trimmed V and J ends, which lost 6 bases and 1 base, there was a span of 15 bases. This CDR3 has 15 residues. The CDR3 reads CASSPSGLPNTEAFF. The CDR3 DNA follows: TGTGCCAGCAGCCCCTCCGGACTGCCGAACACTGAAGCTTTCTTT.

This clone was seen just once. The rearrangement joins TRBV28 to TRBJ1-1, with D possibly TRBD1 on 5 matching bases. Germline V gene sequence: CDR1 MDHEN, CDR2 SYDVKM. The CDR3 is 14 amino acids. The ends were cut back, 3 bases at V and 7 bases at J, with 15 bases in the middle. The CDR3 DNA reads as TGTGCCAGCAGTTTTCCGGGACGTCTGGTTGAAGCTTTCTTT. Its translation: CASSFPGRLVEAFF.

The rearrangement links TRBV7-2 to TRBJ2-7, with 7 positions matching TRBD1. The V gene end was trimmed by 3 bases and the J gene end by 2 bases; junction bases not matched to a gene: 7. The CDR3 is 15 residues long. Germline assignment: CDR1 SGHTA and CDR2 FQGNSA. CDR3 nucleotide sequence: TGTGCCAGCAGCTTCTACAGGGGCTCTACCTACGAGCAGTACTTC. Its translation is CASSFYRGSTYEQYF.

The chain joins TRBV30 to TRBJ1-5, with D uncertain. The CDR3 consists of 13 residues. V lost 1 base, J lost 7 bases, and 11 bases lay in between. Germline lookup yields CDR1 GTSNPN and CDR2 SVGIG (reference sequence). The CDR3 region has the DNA TGTGCCTGGAGTGAGGGTACAAAACAGCCCCAGCATTTT. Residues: CAWSEGTKQPQHF.

The CDR3 loop is CASRPPGQTNEKLFF. The CDR3 bases are TGTGCCAGCAGGCCCCCGGGACAGACGAATGAAAAACTGTTTTTT. The chain uses TRBV28 and TRBJ1-4; 7 nucleotides agree with TRBD1. The CDR3 runs 15 residues. Germline-derived CDR1 and CDR2 are MDHEN and SYDVKM. The trim removed 6 bases at V and 5 bases at J, leaving 9 bases unmatched.

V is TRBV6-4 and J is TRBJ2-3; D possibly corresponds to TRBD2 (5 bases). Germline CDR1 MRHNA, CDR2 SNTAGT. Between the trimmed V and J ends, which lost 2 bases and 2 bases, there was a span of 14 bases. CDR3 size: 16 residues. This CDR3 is CASSDSAGSTTDTQYF. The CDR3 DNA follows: TGTGCCAGCAGTGACAGTGCGGGTTCAACCACAGATACGCAGTATTTT.

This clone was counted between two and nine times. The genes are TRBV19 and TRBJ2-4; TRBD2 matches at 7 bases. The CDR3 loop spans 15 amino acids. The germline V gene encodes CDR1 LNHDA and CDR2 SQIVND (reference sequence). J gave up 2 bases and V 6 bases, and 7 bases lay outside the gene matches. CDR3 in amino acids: CASRGAGESKNIQYF. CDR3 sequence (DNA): TGTGCCAGTAGGGGCGCGGGGGAGTCCAAAAACATTCAGTACTTC.

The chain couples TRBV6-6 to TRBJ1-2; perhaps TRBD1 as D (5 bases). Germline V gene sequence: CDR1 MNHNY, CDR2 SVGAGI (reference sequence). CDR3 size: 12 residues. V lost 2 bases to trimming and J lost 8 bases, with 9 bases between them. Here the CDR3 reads CASSYEGHGYTF. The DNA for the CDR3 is TGTGCCAGCAGTTACGAGGGGCACGGCTACACCTTC.

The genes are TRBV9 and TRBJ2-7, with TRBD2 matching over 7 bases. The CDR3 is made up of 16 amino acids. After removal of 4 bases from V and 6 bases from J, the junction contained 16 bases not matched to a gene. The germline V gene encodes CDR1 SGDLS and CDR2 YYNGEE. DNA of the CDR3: TGTGCCAGCAGCCCCCAGGGAGGGCTTACGGTTCGCGAGCAGTACTTC. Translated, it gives CASSPQGGLTVREQYF.

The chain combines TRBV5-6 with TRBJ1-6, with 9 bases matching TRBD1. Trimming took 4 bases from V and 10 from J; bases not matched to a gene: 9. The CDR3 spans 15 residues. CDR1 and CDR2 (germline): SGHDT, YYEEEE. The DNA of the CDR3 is TGTGCCAGCAGCGGAAGGACAGGGGCTTGGTCACCCCTCCACTTT. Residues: CASSGRTGAWSPLHF.

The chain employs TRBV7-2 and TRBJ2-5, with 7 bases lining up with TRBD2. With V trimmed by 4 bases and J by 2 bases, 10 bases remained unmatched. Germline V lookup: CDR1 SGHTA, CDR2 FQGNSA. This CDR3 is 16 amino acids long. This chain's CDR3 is CASSSSGRGGQETQYF. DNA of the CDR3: TGTGCCAGCAGCTCCTCGGGGAGGGGAGGTCAAGAGACCCAGTACTTC.

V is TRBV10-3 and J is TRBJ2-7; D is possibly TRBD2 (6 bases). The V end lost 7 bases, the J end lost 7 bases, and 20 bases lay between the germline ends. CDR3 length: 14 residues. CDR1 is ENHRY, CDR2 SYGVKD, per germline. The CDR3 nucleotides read TGTGCCATCACGTCCGGGGGACCCCGGGGTGAGCAGTACTTC. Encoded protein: CAITSGGPRGEQYF.

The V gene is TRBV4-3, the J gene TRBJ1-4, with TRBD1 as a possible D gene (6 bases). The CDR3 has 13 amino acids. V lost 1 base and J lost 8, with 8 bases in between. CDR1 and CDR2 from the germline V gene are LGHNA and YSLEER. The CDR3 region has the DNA TGCGCCAGCAGCCAAGGGGGGGCAGAAAAACTGTTTTTT. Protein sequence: CASSQGGAEKLFF.

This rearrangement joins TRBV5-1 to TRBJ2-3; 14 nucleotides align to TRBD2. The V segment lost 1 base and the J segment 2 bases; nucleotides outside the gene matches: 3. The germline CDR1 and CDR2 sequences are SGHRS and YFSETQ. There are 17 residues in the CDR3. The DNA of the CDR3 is TGCGCCAGCAGCTTGCGGACTAGCGGGGGGCACACAGATACGCAGTATTTT. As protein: CASSLRTSGGHTDTQYF.

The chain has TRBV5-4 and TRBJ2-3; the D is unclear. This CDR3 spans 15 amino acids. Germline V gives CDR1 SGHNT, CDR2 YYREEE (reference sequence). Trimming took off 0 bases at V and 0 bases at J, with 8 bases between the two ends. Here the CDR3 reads CASSLARASTDTQYF. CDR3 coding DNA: TGTGCCAGCAGCTTGGCTCGAGCGAGCACAGATACGCAGTATTTT.

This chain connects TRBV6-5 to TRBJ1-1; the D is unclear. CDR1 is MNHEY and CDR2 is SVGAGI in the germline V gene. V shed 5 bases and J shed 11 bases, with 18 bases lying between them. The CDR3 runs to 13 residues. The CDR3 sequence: CASSVGPSGWAFF. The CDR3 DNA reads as TGTGCCAGCAGTGTAGGGCCCTCGGGTTGGGCTTTCTTT.